One sample yielded the 10 T cell receptor beta chains listed below, sequenced in a study of shared clonotypes between healthy human individuals. The method was immunoSEQ multiplex PCR; TCRdb's version includes in-frame clones alone and lacks a portion of them. The repertoire consists of more than 2,000,000 clones, with roughly nine tenths occurring once and the leading ten covering over 0.12%. Specimen: naive CD4+ T cells sorted from blood. The subset: CD45RA+ positively selected. The source is a man aged 18-30 years in good health.

The V and J genes are TRBV19 and TRBJ2-7, with D possibly being TRBD1 (6 bases). CDR1 is LNHDA and CDR2 is SQIVND in the germline V gene (reference sequence). Trimming left V 1 base short and J 4 bases short, with 8 bases between. The CDR3 runs 13 residues. CDR3 amino acids: CASSIVDRYEQYF. DNA for the CDR3: TGTGCCAGTAGTATAGTGGACAGATACGAGCAGTACTTC.

In its sample, this clone was seen once. This specimen includes other DNA sequences encoding the same CDR3. The chain uses TRBV6-5 and TRBJ1-6, with 8 bases aligning to TRBD1. CDR3 length: 14 residues. The J segment lost 7 bases and the V segment lost 5 bases, leaving 4 bases of the junction unmatched. Germline V lookup: CDR1 MNHEY, CDR2 SVGAGI. This CDR3 is CASSTTGANSPLHF. The CDR3 bases are TGTGCCAGCAGTACGACAGGGGCCAATTCACCCCTCCACTTT.

The chain links TRBV5-8 to TRBJ1-6; 8 bases align to TRBD1. Germline CDR1 reads SGHTS; CDR2 reads YDEGEE. This CDR3 comprises 15 residues. V lost 3 bases, J lost 8 bases, and 7 bases stayed unmatched. The CDR3 loop reads CASSWGTGKYSPLHF. The CDR3 bases are TGTGCCAGCAGCTGGGGGACAGGCAAATATTCACCCCTCCACTTT.

Remarks on this clone: Additional DNA sequences in this sample encode the identical CDR3. The CDR3 reads CASSPRGATNEKLFF. The CDR3 coding sequence is TGTGCCAGCTCACCACGAGGGGCAACTAATGAAAAACTGTTTTTT. The rearrangement uses TRBV18 and TRBJ1-4, with D tentatively TRBD1 (5 bases). This CDR3 contains 15 residues. Trimming cost V 1 base and J 0 bases, with 6 bases left between them. The germline V gene has CDR1 KGHSH and CDR2 LQKENI.

This chain uses TRBV7-2 with TRBJ1-2; D call uncertain. Germline V gives CDR1 SGHTA, CDR2 FQGNSA. The ends were cut back, 5 bases at V and 4 bases at J, with 11 bases in the middle. The CDR3 is made up of 13 amino acids. The CDR3 reads CASSEGMVYGYTF. As DNA, the CDR3 is TGTGCCAGCAGCGAGGGAATGGTCTATGGCTACACCTTC.

The V gene is TRBV7-2, the J gene TRBJ1-4; TRBD1 matches at 11 bases. The V and J ends lost 4 bases and 7 bases, in that order; junction bases with no gene match: 8. In germline, CDR1 is SGHTA, CDR2 FQGNSA. The CDR3 has 16 residues. In DNA, the CDR3 is TGTGCCAGCAGCTACCAAATAGGGACAGGGGGTGAAAAACTGTTTTTT. This translates into CASSYQIGTGGEKLFF.

The rearrangement uses TRBV7-2 and TRBJ2-5; the match to TRBD2 covers 11 bases. This CDR3 comprises 15 residues. V shed 4 bases and J 3 bases; nucleotides not matched to a gene: 4. Germline V lookup: CDR1 SGHTA, CDR2 FQGNSA. CDR3 in DNA: TGTGCCAGCAGCTCATCGGGACTAGCGGAAGAGACCCAGTACTTC. Amino acids: CASSSSGLAEETQYF.

The rearrangement joins TRBV29-1 to TRBJ1-2; D ambiguous. Germline V lookup: CDR1 SQVTM, CDR2 ANQGSEA. This CDR3 region has 13 residues. The ends were cut back, 0 bases at V and 6 bases at J, with 11 bases in the middle. The CDR3 loop is CSVEEGKKDGYTF. CDR3 DNA: TGCAGCGTTGAAGAGGGAAAGAAGGATGGCTACACCTTC.

The genes are TRBV28 and TRBJ2-5; the D call may be TRBD1 or TRBD2 (6 bases each). Trimming shortened V by 4 bases and J by 0 bases, and 12 bases separated the two germline ends. Germline CDR1 MDHEN, CDR2 SYDVKM. There are 15 residues in the CDR3. The CDR3 DNA follows: TGTGCCAGCAGTTCGAGAGGGGGGTACCAAGAGACCCAGTACTTC. The encoded protein is CASSSRGGYQETQYF.

This chain joins TRBV4-1 and TRBJ1-2, with 7 nucleotides matching TRBD1. With 2 bases clipped from V and 3 bases from J, the junction kept 6 bases outside the gene matches. The CDR3 is 15 residues long. Looked up from germline, CDR1 is MGHRA and CDR2 is YSYEKL. CDR3 amino acids: CASSQPGQRYYGYTF. CDR3 bases: TGCGCCAGCAGCCAACCGGGACAGCGATACTATGGCTACACCTTC.